The 27 T cell receptor beta chains listed next were all sequenced from one sample in a study of human T cells and chemical hapten exposure. One entry per CDR3 protein results from TCRdb running MiXCR on the RACE reads. The repertoire holds under 100,000 distinct CDR3 sequences, with roughly a tenth as singletons. The time point is: patch test 2, 6 weeks after DPC sensitization. Treatment defined: therapeutic diphenylcyclopropenone sensitization with weekly scalp DPC. The sample here was whole blood, taken in connection with sensitization to the hapten diphenylcyclopropenone (DPC). These receptors originate from a woman aged 45-65 years with alopecia areata. Some clones in this sample may be carry-over from other donors' samples.

This clonotype was counted at least ten times. The rearrangement uses TRBV20-1 and TRBJ2-7; D is unresolved. V was cut by 0 bases and J by 9 bases, with 15 bases left in between. The CDR3 has 13 amino acids. Germline V gives CDR1 DFQATT, CDR2 SNEGSKA (reference sequence). The CDR3 spells CSARDAALGRQYF. The CDR3 nucleotides read TGCAGTGCTAGAGATGCGGCACTGGGAAGGCAGTACTTC.

This clonotype was seen ten or more times. The CDR3 DNA reads as TGTGCCAGCAGCTTAGGAACAGTTAATTCACCCCTCCACTTT. Protein: CASSLGTVNSPLHF. The chain joins TRBV7-9 to TRBJ1-6; D unclear. The germline gives CDR1 SEHNR, CDR2 FQNEAQ (reference sequence). V was cut by 1 base and J by 6 bases, with 7 bases left in between. The CDR3 sequence is 14 residues long. Full variable domain (outside the CDR3, taken from reference TRBV7-9 and TRBJ1-6): DTGVSQNPRHKITKRGQNVTFRCDPISEHNRLYWYRQTLGQGPEFLTYFQNEAQLEKSRLLSDRFSAERPKGSFSTLEIQRTEQGDSAMYLCASSLGTVNSPLHFGNGTRLTVT.

At least ten counts were recorded for this clonotype. This chain uses TRBV7-6 with TRBJ2-5; D is possibly TRBD1 (6 bases). The V and J ends lost 3 bases and 2 bases respectively, with 19 bases between them. This CDR3 region has 17 residues. From germline, CDR1 is SGHVS and CDR2 FNYEAQ. CDR3 nucleotides: TGTGCCAGCAGCTTCCAGTTGGGACATGAGAATCAAGAGACCCAGTACTTC. This sequence encodes CASSFQLGHENQETQYF.

In its sample, this clonotype was seen a few times. The chain is built from TRBV18 and TRBJ2-5, with unresolved D. Germline V lookup: CDR1 KGHSH, CDR2 LQKENI. The length of the CDR3 is 13 residues. Trimming shortened V by 0 bases and J by 3 bases, and 5 bases separated the two germline ends. The CDR3 bases are TGTGCCAGCTCACCACCGCCAGAAGAGACCCAGTACTTC. Translation gives CASSPPPEETQYF.

This clonotype was seen a handful of times. The J gene is TRBJ2-7, the V gene TRBV5-4; 8 positions match TRBD2. Germline V lookup: CDR1 SGHNT, CDR2 YYREEE (reference sequence). The CDR3 covers 13 residues. With V trimmed by 0 bases and J by 5 bases, 1 base remained unmatched. This CDR3 is CASSLAGLDEQYF. DNA of the CDR3: TGTGCCAGCAGCTTGGCGGGACTAGACGAGCAGTACTTC.

Comments on this clonotype: Germline is not matched at one junction end, which may reflect a read error. The rearrangement uses TRBV4-3 and TRBJ1-4, with D possibly matching TRBD1 (6 bases). Germline V CDR1 and CDR2: LGHNA, YSLEER. CDR3 length equals 16 residues. CDR3 amino acids: CTSSPTGGGGNEKLFF. CDR3 DNA: TGCACCAGCAGCCCTACGGGGGGCGGGGGTAATGAAAAACTGTTTTTT.

Details on this clonotype: One junction end disagrees with the germline gene, perhaps due to a read error. This sequence joins TRBV9 and TRBJ2-2; 7 bases fit TRBD1. The CDR3 has 15 amino acids. Germline CDR1 and CDR2: SGDLS and YYNGEE. CDR3 loop: CASSVGDSVTWELFF. The CDR3 nucleotides read TGTGCCAGCAGCGTAGGGGACAGTGTCACCTGGGAGCTGTTTTTT.

This clonotype was counted ten times or more. This chain joins TRBV2 and TRBJ2-7, with a tentative D call TRBD2 (5 bases). The CDR3 extends over 12 amino acids. Germline CDR1 reads SNHLY; CDR2 reads FYNNEI. The germline V and J ends were trimmed by 3 bases and 6 bases, with 9 bases remaining between them. CDR3 residues: CASSDRRSEQYF. The CDR3 DNA is TGTGCCAGCAGTGACAGGAGGAGCGAGCAGTACTTC.

The chain employs TRBV29-1 and TRBJ1-2, with D unclear. The germline gives CDR1 SQVTM, CDR2 ANQGSEA. Trimming took 6 bases from V and 7 from J, leaving 15 bases between them. The CDR3 covers 12 residues. Here the CDR3 reads CSVAETVFGYTF. For the CDR3, the DNA is TGCAGCGTGGCTGAGACGGTTTTTGGCTACACCTTC.

This clonotype was observed many times. V and J are TRBV14 and TRBJ1-1; D not resolved. Germline CDR1 SGHDN, CDR2 FVKESK. The V gene lost 4 bases and the J gene lost 11 bases, with 17 bases spanning the gap. This CDR3 spans 13 amino acids. CDR3 coding DNA: TGTGCCAGCAGCCGTCAGCTTGGAAATGGGGCTTTCTTT. Its protein product is CASSRQLGNGAFF. Based on the CDR3 plus reference TRBV14 and TRBJ1-1, the full variable domain is EAGVTQFPSHSVIEKGQTVTLRCDPISGHDNLYWYRRVMGKEIKFLLHFVKESKQDESGMPNNRFLAERTGGTYSTLKVQPAELEDSGVYFCASSRQLGNGAFFGQGTRLTVV.

This clonotype has ten or more counts. The chain recombines TRBV12-3 or TRBV12-4 with TRBJ2-1; 11 nucleotides align to TRBD2. The CDR3 extends over 15 amino acids. V shed 5 bases, J shed 7 bases, and the junction held 7 bases outside the gene matches. CDR3 amino acids: CASSPQIAGGNEQFF. CDR3 nucleotides: TGTGCCAGCAGTCCCCAGATAGCGGGGGGGAATGAGCAGTTCTTC.

The chain links TRBV5-1 to TRBJ2-2; maybe TRBD2 (6 bases). Germline CDR1 reads SGHRS; CDR2 reads YFSETQ. The CDR3 spans 16 residues. V gave up 4 bases and J gave up 0 bases, with 13 bases separating them. The DNA of the CDR3 is TGCGCCAGCAGCGCTCTCTCTAGCGCGAACACCGGGGAGCTGTTTTTT. This gives the protein CASSALSSANTGELFF.

The chain combines TRBV7-2 with TRBJ1-1; D gene ambiguous. Trimming shortened V by 5 bases and J by 2 bases, and 15 bases separated the two germline ends. The germline V gene has CDR1 SGHTA and CDR2 FQGNSA. This CDR3 has 15 amino acids. CDR3 sequence (DNA): TGTGCCAGCAGCCCTACAGTAGTCGCTAACACTGAAGCTTTCTTT. This gives the protein CASSPTVVANTEAFF.

There are a few counts of this clonotype. CDR3 nucleotide sequence: TGTGCCAGCAGAACTAGCGGGAGGGCCGGGGAGCTGTTTTTT. This translates into CASRTSGRAGELFF. V and J are TRBV12-3 or TRBV12-4 and TRBJ2-2; TRBD2 matches at 13 bases. V lost 6 bases, J lost 6 bases, and 1 base stayed unmatched. CDR3 length equals 14 residues.

The chain employs TRBV3-1 and TRBJ1-5, with D maybe TRBD1 (5 bases). CDR3 length: 18 amino acids. Germline CDR1 reads LGHDT; CDR2 reads YNNKEL (reference sequence). The V end was cut by 0 bases, the J end by 7 bases, with 22 bases between. CDR3 in DNA: TGTGCCAGCAGCCAAGAGCGGGGCACGGCGGGGAGGGGACAGCCCCAGCATTTT. This encodes CASSQERGTAGRGQPQHF.

On this clonotype: A read error may be the cause here, since a much bigger clone is one base away. The chain recombines TRBV2 with TRBJ1-5, with TRBD1 matching 10 bases. Germline values: CDR1 SNHLY, CDR2 FYNNEI. This CDR3 has 14 amino acids. CDR3 region: CANSPGTGVQPQHF. The CDR3, as DNA: TGTGCCAACAGTCCCGGGACAGGGGTTCAGCCCCAGCATTTT.

The chain joins TRBV20-1 to TRBJ1-1; 7 bases line up with TRBD1. Germline loops: CDR1 DFQATT, CDR2 SNEGSKA (reference sequence). CDR3 length equals 18 residues. V shed 3 bases, J shed 0 bases, and the junction held 16 bases outside the gene matches. The chain's CDR3 is CSARGPGQRVILNTEAFF. CDR3 DNA: TGCAGTGCTAGGGGACCGGGACAGCGTGTGATATTGAACACTGAAGCTTTCTTT.

This clonotype was picked up a small number of times. This chain links TRBV29-1 with TRBJ1-1; D is unclear. V lost 4 bases, J lost 4 bases, and 13 bases lay in between. The CDR3 consists of 13 residues. CDR1 and CDR2 from the germline V gene are SQVTM and ANQGSEA. The CDR3 sequence: CSVVGEGGTEAFF. The DNA for the CDR3 is TGCAGCGTTGTTGGGGAGGGTGGCACTGAAGCTTTCTTT.

The V gene is TRBV4-2, the J gene TRBJ2-7, with D perhaps TRBD2 (5 bases). The CDR3 length is 16 residues. The V end was cut by 0 bases, the J end by 5 bases, with 17 bases between. Looked up from germline, CDR1 is LGHNA and CDR2 is YNFKEQ. CDR3: CASSQESELVVHEQYF. The CDR3 DNA sequence: TGTGCCAGCAGCCAAGAGTCGGAACTAGTGGTTCACGAGCAGTACTTC.

This chain connects TRBV10-2 to TRBJ2-3; no reliable D call. CDR1 WSHSY and CDR2 SAAADI come from the germline V gene. CDR3 length equals 14 residues. With 7 bases removed from V and 0 bases from J, the gap between germline ends came to 11 bases. Here the CDR3 DNA reads TGCGCCAGCATGCGCGGACCTAGCACAGATACGCAGTATTTT. Protein sequence: CASMRGPSTDTQYF.

This clonotype came up many times. The rearrangement uses TRBV28 and TRBJ2-1; maybe TRBD2 (5 bases). Germline CDR1 and CDR2: MDHEN and SYDVKM. The CDR3 contains 14 residues. Trimming shortened V by 8 bases and J by 8 bases, and 19 bases separated the two germline ends. The CDR3 protein is CASVSPGTGYEQFF. The CDR3 DNA follows: TGTGCCAGCGTCAGTCCGGGAACGGGCTATGAGCAGTTCTTC.

In regard to this clonotype: The CDR3 ends on some other residue instead of the conserved phenylalanine or tryptophan, so this is likely a read error. This chain connects TRBV18 to TRBJ2-7, with D perhaps being TRBD1 or TRBD2 (5 bases each). Trimming removed 5 bases at V and 3 bases at J, with 17 bases between. Germline CDR1 reads KGHSH; CDR2 reads LQKENI. The CDR3 consists of 15 residues. CDR3 coding DNA: TGTGCCAGCTCAGCAGGGAGCGGTACTAACTACGAGCAGTACCTC. It yields the protein CASSAGSGTNYEQYL.

A word on this clonotype: This clone may be a read error of a much larger clone one base away. The CDR3 carries no conserved terminal phenylalanine or tryptophan, so it likely arises from a read error. It is unclear where the CDR3 begins or ends on the DNA, so no DNA is shown, and the CDR3 is as TCRdb lists it. The chain links TRBV21-1 to TRBJ2-7. TRBV21-1 is an annotated pseudogene. The CDR3 adds up to 15 amino acids, both ends counted. The CDR3 loop reads CASSKDCEDSYEQYL.

This clonotype was recorded at least ten times. V usage is TRBV4-3 and J usage is TRBJ1-5; D gene uncertain. The V and J ends lost 0 bases and 4 bases respectively, with 16 bases between them. This CDR3 has 17 residues. Germline V gene lookup returns CDR1 LGHNA and CDR2 YSLEER. CDR3 coding DNA: TGCGCCAGCAGCCAAGATCTAATGGCAGGCCCAAATCAGCCCCAGCATTTT. It translates to CASSQDLMAGPNQPQHF.

In DNA form, the CDR3 reads TGTGCCAGCAGGCTACAGGGTACTAGCACAGATACGCAGTATTTT. Amino acid sequence: CASRLQGTSTDTQYF. The V gene is TRBV2, the J gene TRBJ2-3, with D possibly being TRBD1 (6 bases). Trimming shortened V by 6 bases and J by 0 bases, and 13 bases separated the two germline ends. Germline CDR1 SNHLY, CDR2 FYNNEI. The CDR3 contains 15 residues. Using reference TRBV2 and TRBJ2-3 for the parts outside the CDR3, the full variable domain is EPEVTQTPSHQVTQMGQEVILRCVPISNHLYFYWYRQILGQKVEFLVSFYNNEISEKSEIFDDQFSVERPDGSNFTLKIRSTKLEDSAMYFCASRLQGTSTDTQYFGPGTRLTVL.

In this sample, this clonotype turned up many times. CDR3 sequence (DNA): TGTGCCAGCAGTTCAGTGGAGGGGGCGGACACTGAAGCTTTCTTT. This sequence encodes CASSSVEGADTEAFF. The rearrangement uses TRBV7-9 and TRBJ1-1, with 7 positions matching TRBD1. CDR3 length: 15 amino acids. V gave up 6 bases and J gave up 3 bases; unmatched junction bases: 10. CDR1 is SEHNR and CDR2 is FQNEAQ in the germline V gene (reference sequence).

The chain combines TRBV20-1 with TRBJ2-1; a weak D match, TRBD2 (6 bases). This CDR3 comprises 16 residues. CDR1 and CDR2 from the germline V gene are DFQATT and SNEGSKA (reference sequence). The germline V and J ends were trimmed by 1 base and 1 base, with 14 bases remaining between them. The CDR3 loop is CSARAAEEGSYNEQFF. CDR3 DNA sequence: TGCAGTGCTAGAGCGGCGGAGGAGGGTTCCTACAATGAGCAGTTCTTC.